This entry describes one TCR beta chain. The data stem from a study of blood T cell repertoires in COVID-19. Study in general: Collection of acute and convalescent COVID-19 samples took place in the United States, Italy and Spain. Nucleic acid was either cDNA or gDNA, and it came from T cells, B-cell-depleted T cells, or PBMCs.

The germline V and J ends were trimmed by 0 bases and 3 bases, with 9 bases remaining between them. In germline, CDR1 is MGHRA, CDR2 YSYEKL. This CDR3 is 15 amino acids long. Source study methods: Scientists estimated how many nucleated cells there were by amplifying reference gene primers. Sequencing was performed with immunoSEQ multiplex PCR; in TCRdb, only in-frame clones are kept and a portion is missing. V, J and clone size were drawn from that table, and D and trimming were deduced from the DNA. The table lists about 190,000 clones, 75% to 85% of them singletons. The receptor was derived from a man in his sixties with acute or convalescent COVID-19. The chain uses TRBV4-1 and TRBJ2-4; D is unclear. What was sequenced was peripheral blood. The CDR3 is CASSQEPVIKNIQYF. The CDR3 region has the DNA TGCGCCAGCAGCCAAGAACCAGTTATCAAAAACATTCAGTACTTC.